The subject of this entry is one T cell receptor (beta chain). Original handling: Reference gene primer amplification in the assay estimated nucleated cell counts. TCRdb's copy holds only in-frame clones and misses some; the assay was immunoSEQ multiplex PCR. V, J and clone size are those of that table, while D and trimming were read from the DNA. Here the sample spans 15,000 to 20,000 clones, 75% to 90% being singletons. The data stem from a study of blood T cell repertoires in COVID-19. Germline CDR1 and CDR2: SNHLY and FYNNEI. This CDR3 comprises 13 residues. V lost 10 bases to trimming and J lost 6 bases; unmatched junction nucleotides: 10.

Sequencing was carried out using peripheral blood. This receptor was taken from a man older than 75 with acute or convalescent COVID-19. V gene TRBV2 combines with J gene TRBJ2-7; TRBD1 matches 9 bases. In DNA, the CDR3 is TGTGCCACGAATCTGGACAGGGGACGCGAGCAGTACTTC. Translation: CATNLDRGREQYF.